These T cell receptor beta chains were read from a single sample in a study of cytomegalovirus exposure and HLA in healthy donors. Profiled with immunoSEQ multiplex PCR; TCRdb holds only in-frame clones, not every one. The table has some 110,000 clones, about 80% seen once. Sequencing was carried out using PBMCs. These receptors all come from a man in his fifties in good health and CMV-seropositive. Each CDR3 is given with its conserved first and last residue. A D gene is named only where the DNA matches it firmly. Rows give clone size only sometimes, using once, few, many, or a class for an expanded clone.

abundance: .; d_gene: TRBD2; j_gene: TRBJ2-1; v_gene: TRBV19; CDR3nt: TGTGCCAGTAGTCCAAATCTCGGGGGGGAGCAGTTCTTC; CDR3aa: CASSPNLGGEQFF
abundance: .; d_gene: TRBD1; j_gene: TRBJ1-6; v_gene: TRBV4-1; CDR3nt: TGCGCCAGCAGCCAGGGCAGACCCCGGGACAGGACAACTTCCCCCCTCCACTTT; CDR3aa: CASSQGRPRDRTTSPLHF
abundance: .; d_gene: TRBD1; j_gene: TRBJ1-6; v_gene: TRBV5-4; CDR3nt: TGTGCCAGCAGCTTACAGGGGCGAAGCTCCTATAATTCACCCCTCCACTTT; CDR3aa: CASSLQGRSSYNSPLHF
abundance: .; d_gene: .; j_gene: TRBJ2-3; v_gene: TRBV27; CDR3nt: TGTGCCAGCAGGGACAGACATTTACGAACAGATACGCAGTATTTT; CDR3aa: CASRDRHLRTDTQYF
abundance: .; d_gene: TRBD2; j_gene: TRBJ2-2; v_gene: TRBV11-2; CDR3nt: TGTGCCAGCAGCGCCCGTAGCGGGGCGAACACCGGGGAGCTGTTTTTT; CDR3aa: CASSARSGANTGELFF
abundance: .; d_gene: .; j_gene: TRBJ2-2; v_gene: TRBV10-3; CDR3nt: TGTGCCATCAGTGACCACCAGGGCACCGGGGAGCTGTTTTTT; CDR3aa: CAISDHQGTGELFF
abundance: .; d_gene: TRBD2; j_gene: TRBJ2-5; v_gene: TRBV7-2; CDR3nt: TGTGCCAGCAGCAAGGGACTAGCGGGATCGGACCAGTACTTC; CDR3aa: CASSKGLAGSDQYF
abundance: few; d_gene: TRBD1; j_gene: TRBJ2-5; v_gene: TRBV6-5; CDR3nt: TGTGCCAGCAGGACAGGGGGCTGGGAGACCCAGTACTTC; CDR3aa: CASRTGGWETQYF
abundance: .; d_gene: .; j_gene: TRBJ1-5; v_gene: TRBV27; CDR3nt: TGTGCCAGCAGTCCAGGGAGGGAATGGGGCAATCAGCCCCAGCATTTT; CDR3aa: CASSPGREWGNQPQHF
abundance: .; d_gene: .; j_gene: TRBJ2-3; v_gene: TRBV5-1; CDR3nt: TGCGCCAGCAGCGGCGGACAGGGAGGGGCTAGCACAGATACGCAGTATTTT; CDR3aa: CASSGGQGGASTDTQYF
abundance: .; d_gene: TRBD1; j_gene: TRBJ1-2; v_gene: TRBV5-6; CDR3nt: TGTGCCAGCAGCCCCGACAGGGGGCCGGGGGATGGCTACACCTTC; CDR3aa: CASSPDRGPGDGYTF
abundance: few; d_gene: TRBD1; j_gene: TRBJ1-2; v_gene: TRBV29-1; CDR3nt: TGCAGCGTTGAGGCGACAGGGGCTAACTATGGCTACACCTTC; CDR3aa: CSVEATGANYGYTF
abundance: .; d_gene: .; j_gene: TRBJ2-5; v_gene: TRBV30; CDR3nt: TGTGCCTGGAGCGGACTCCGGGTGAGCAAGCAGTACTTC; CDR3aa: CAWSGLRVSKQYF
abundance: .; d_gene: TRBD2; j_gene: TRBJ2-5; v_gene: TRBV30; CDR3nt: TGTGCCTGGAGTGGTACTAGCGTAAAAGAGACCCAGTACTTC; CDR3aa: CAWSGTSVKETQYF
abundance: .; d_gene: .; j_gene: TRBJ2-5; v_gene: TRBV5-1; CDR3nt: TGCGCCAGCACACGCGGGGGCGGAGAGACCCAGTACTTC; CDR3aa: CASTRGGGETQYF
abundance: .; d_gene: .; j_gene: TRBJ1-3; v_gene: TRBV11-2; CDR3nt: TGTGCCAGCAGCTTAGTTGCGGGCTTGGCTGGAAACACCATATATTTT; CDR3aa: CASSLVAGLAGNTIYF
abundance: .; d_gene: TRBD1; j_gene: TRBJ2-7; v_gene: TRBV10-3; CDR3nt: TGTGCCGTACGGGGACAGATATTATACGAGCAGTACTTC; CDR3aa: CAVRGQILYEQYF
abundance: .; d_gene: .; j_gene: TRBJ1-3; v_gene: TRBV19; CDR3nt: TGTGCCAGTAGGATGGAGGTTGGGTACTCTGGAAACACCATATATTTT; CDR3aa: CASRMEVGYSGNTIYF
abundance: .; d_gene: TRBD1; j_gene: TRBJ2-1; v_gene: TRBV5-1; CDR3nt: TGCGCCAGCAGCTCGGACAGGGTCGCTTACAATGAGCAGTTCTTC; CDR3aa: CASSSDRVAYNEQFF
abundance: .; d_gene: TRBD1; j_gene: TRBJ1-2; v_gene: TRBV7-9; CDR3nt: TGTGCCAGCAGCTCCGCCGCCCCCGGGACAGGGAGTGGCGGTGGCTACACCTTC; CDR3aa: CASSSAAPGTGSGGGYTF
abundance: .; d_gene: TRBD1; j_gene: TRBJ1-1; v_gene: TRBV7-6; CDR3nt: TGTGCCAGCAGCTTAGCCGCTGCGGGGACAGGGGTGGGGTACACTGAAGCTTTCTTT; CDR3aa: CASSLAAAGTGVGYTEAFF
abundance: .; d_gene: TRBD1; j_gene: TRBJ1-4; v_gene: TRBV9; CDR3nt: TGTGCCAGCAGCGCCGGGACAGCCGCTGAAAAACTGTTTTTT; CDR3aa: CASSAGTAAEKLFF
abundance: .; d_gene: TRBD2; j_gene: TRBJ2-3; v_gene: TRBV5-1; CDR3nt: TGCGCCGCATCCCTGACTAGCTCCTCAGATACGCAGTATTTT; CDR3aa: CAASLTSSSDTQYF
abundance: few; d_gene: TRBD1; j_gene: TRBJ1-1; v_gene: TRBV5-1; CDR3nt: TGCGCCAGCAGCCTAACCCCCGACAGGGAGACTGAAGCTTTCTTT; CDR3aa: CASSLTPDRETEAFF
abundance: few; d_gene: .; j_gene: TRBJ2-2; v_gene: TRBV9; CDR3nt: TGTGCCAGCAGCGTATACTCTAGTATAACCGGGGAGCTGTTTTTT; CDR3aa: CASSVYSSITGELFF
abundance: .; d_gene: .; j_gene: TRBJ1-1; v_gene: TRBV6-5; CDR3nt: TGTGCCAGCAGTTCCGCGACAGGGAACACTGAAGCTTTCTTT; CDR3aa: CASSSATGNTEAFF
abundance: .; d_gene: TRBD1; j_gene: TRBJ1-1; v_gene: TRBV5-4; CDR3nt: TGTGCCAGCAGCCCACCGGGACAGGGTAACACTGAAGCTTTCTTT; CDR3aa: CASSPPGQGNTEAFF
abundance: .; d_gene: TRBD1; j_gene: TRBJ2-4; v_gene: TRBV9; CDR3nt: TGTGCCAGCAGCGTAGGTTTGACAGGGGGAGCCAAAAACATTCAGTACTTC; CDR3aa: CASSVGLTGGAKNIQYF
abundance: .; d_gene: TRBD2; j_gene: TRBJ2-5; v_gene: TRBV9; CDR3nt: TGTGCCAGCAGCGCCACCTTGTCCAGCGGGAGTGCGACCCAGTACTTC; CDR3aa: CASSATLSSGSATQYF
abundance: .; d_gene: .; j_gene: TRBJ2-1; v_gene: TRBV29-1; CDR3nt: TGCAGCGTTGAAGATTCCCAGGTCAATGAGCAGTTCTTC; CDR3aa: CSVEDSQVNEQFF
abundance: once; d_gene: .; j_gene: TRBJ1-1; v_gene: TRBV30; CDR3nt: TGTGCCGGGGGCCGGGGATTAACTGAAGCTTTCTTT; CDR3aa: CAGGRGLTEAFF
abundance: .; d_gene: .; j_gene: TRBJ2-7; v_gene: TRBV7-9; CDR3nt: TGTGCCAGCAGCCTAGCGTCTACGGCGGGGGAGCAGTACTTC; CDR3aa: CASSLASTAGEQYF
abundance: .; d_gene: .; j_gene: TRBJ1-2; v_gene: TRBV7-8; CDR3nt: TGTGCCAGCAGCTCGAGAGTACAGGGCGTTGAAGGCTACACCTTC; CDR3aa: CASSSRVQGVEGYTF
abundance: .; d_gene: TRBD2; j_gene: TRBJ2-2; v_gene: TRBV2; CDR3nt: TGTGCCAGCAGCGCTGGGACTAGCGGGAACACCGGGGAGCTGTTTTTT; CDR3aa: CASSAGTSGNTGELFF